The 23 T cell receptor beta chains listed next were all sequenced from one sample in a study of cytomegalovirus exposure and HLA in healthy donors. With 60 Vbeta and 13 Jbeta primers, the PCR was carried out. Clones were read by immunoSEQ multiplex PCR, and TCRdb kept only the in-frame ones, dropping some. The sample includes 100,000 to 150,000 clones, over 75% seen only once; the top ten take around 1.7%. The sequenced sample consisted of PBMCs. The receptor source for this set is a boy aged 5-17 years in good health and CMV-seronegative.

V usage is TRBV29-1 and J usage is TRBJ2-6, with D hard to call. Germline V gives CDR1 SQVTM, CDR2 ANQGSEA. CDR3 size: 14 residues. Trimming shortened V by 0 bases and J by 3 bases, and 6 bases separated the two germline ends. The CDR3 sequence is CSVEEYSGANVLTF. The CDR3 DNA reads TGCAGCGTTGAAGAGTATAGTGGGGCCAACGTCCTGACTTTC.

The chain recombines TRBV7-9 with TRBJ2-5, with 12 positions matching TRBD2. The CDR3 runs 17 residues. Germline CDR1 SEHNR, CDR2 FQNEAQ (reference sequence). The V gene end was trimmed by 1 base and the J gene end by 4 bases; junction bases not matched to a gene: 7. The DNA of the CDR3 is TGTGCCAGCAGCTTAGATCGGCTAGCGGGAGGGGGAGAGACCCAGTACTTC. Protein product: CASSLDRLAGGGETQYF.

V usage is TRBV7-9 and J usage is TRBJ1-1, with 7 positions matching TRBD1. Germline V gene lookup returns CDR1 SEHNR and CDR2 FQNEAQ (reference sequence). Trimming cost V 5 bases and J 0 bases; bases outside gene matches: 12. The CDR3 loop spans 17 amino acids. The CDR3 DNA follows: TGTGCCAGCAGCGCGTTCCGGGACAGACGCCTGAACACTGAAGCTTTCTTT. This encodes CASSAFRDRRLNTEAFF.

The chain has TRBV6-5 and TRBJ2-7; D may be TRBD2 (6 bases). This CDR3 has 14 amino acids. From germline, CDR1 is MNHEY and CDR2 SVGAGI. Trimming removed 2 bases from V and 3 bases from J, with 11 bases in between. The CDR3 loop is CASSYGGNFYEQYF. In DNA, the CDR3 is TGTGCCAGCAGTTACGGCGGGAATTTCTACGAGCAGTACTTC.

The chain carries TRBV10-3 and TRBJ2-7; a possible D gene is TRBD2 (5 bases). Between the trimmed V and J ends, which lost 1 base and 0 bases, there was a span of 10 bases. This CDR3 contains 15 residues. Germline V CDR1 and CDR2: ENHRY, SYGVKD. CDR3 in DNA: TGTGCCATCAGTGAGTGGAGGACGGGCTCCTACGAGCAGTACTTC. Residues: CAISEWRTGSYEQYF.

The genes are TRBV5-4 and TRBJ2-7; perhaps TRBD2 as D (5 bases). The CDR3 extends over 15 amino acids. With 1 base removed from V and 0 bases from J, the gap between germline ends came to 11 bases. Germline-derived CDR1 and CDR2 are SGHNT and YYREEE (reference sequence). This chain's CDR3 is CASSLISASSYEQYF. DNA for the CDR3: TGTGCCAGCAGCTTGATTAGCGCGAGCTCCTACGAGCAGTACTTC.

The genes are TRBV6-1 and TRBJ1-1, with D unclear. The CDR3 is made up of 14 amino acids. The V and J ends lost 7 bases and 0 bases respectively, with 12 bases between them. Germline V gene lookup returns CDR1 MNHNS and CDR2 SASEGT. The CDR3 sequence: CASTEVGMNTEAFF. The DNA for the CDR3 is TGTGCCAGCACCGAGGTAGGAATGAACACTGAAGCTTTCTTT.

The chain combines TRBV5-4 with TRBJ2-7; D uncertain. CDR3 length equals 13 residues. Germline V gene sequence: CDR1 SGHNT, CDR2 YYREEE (reference sequence). V lost 2 bases and J 1 base, leaving 7 bases between the germline ends. The CDR3 is CASSFPDSYEQYF. The CDR3 DNA sequence: TGTGCCAGCAGCTTCCCAGATTCCTACGAGCAGTACTTC.

The rearrangement uses TRBV7-9 and TRBJ1-1; D uncertain. In germline, CDR1 is SEHNR, CDR2 FQNEAQ (reference sequence). The CDR3 runs to 13 residues. Deletions cut 8 bases from V and 4 bases from J, with 14 bases between. This CDR3 is CASAYSPATEAFF. The CDR3 nucleotides are TGTGCCAGCGCTTACAGCCCGGCCACTGAAGCTTTCTTT.

This clone showed up just once. V is TRBV4-1 and J is TRBJ2-2; D gene unclear. CDR3 size: 11 residues. Germline assignment: CDR1 MGHRA and CDR2 YSYEKL. V lost 7 bases, J lost 8 bases, and 8 bases lay in between. The CDR3 reads CASTRTGELFF. The CDR3 DNA follows: TGCGCCAGCACAAGAACAGGGGAGCTGTTTTTT.

The chain employs TRBV4-1 and TRBJ1-1, with D unclear. Germline V gene data show CDR1 as MGHRA and CDR2 as YSYEKL. V gave up 10 bases and J gave up 5 bases, with 14 bases separating them. CDR3 length: 12 residues. The CDR3 here is CATQVGETEAFF. Here the CDR3 DNA reads TGCGCCACCCAAGTCGGTGAAACTGAAGCTTTCTTT.

V usage is TRBV29-1 and J usage is TRBJ2-7, with 7 bases identical to TRBD1. Losses at the gene ends were 1 base for V and 1 base for J; bases not matched to a gene: 1. CDR3 length: 13 amino acids. Per the germline V gene, CDR1 is SQVTM and CDR2 is ANQGSEA. This chain's CDR3 is CSVEGDSSYEQYF. In DNA form, the CDR3 reads TGCAGCGTTGAAGGGGACAGTTCCTACGAGCAGTACTTC.

V and J are TRBV7-9 and TRBJ1-2; the D gene is possibly TRBD1 (6 bases). Germline assignment: CDR1 SEHNR and CDR2 FQNEAQ (reference sequence). V was cut by 4 bases and J by 8 bases, with 17 bases left in between. This CDR3 contains 14 residues. CDR3 coding DNA: TGTGCCAGCAGCTCGGAGACAGGACCTTACGGCTACACCTTC. Protein: CASSSETGPYGYTF.

The gene calls are TRBV9 and TRBJ2-1, with D perhaps TRBD2 (6 bases). CDR1 SGDLS and CDR2 YYNGEE come from the germline V gene. The CDR3 consists of 14 residues. V lost 0 bases and J 5 bases, leaving 9 bases between the germline ends. CDR3 coding DNA: TGTGCCAGCAGCGTAGCAGGACTAAACAATGAGCAGTTCTTC. Its protein is CASSVAGLNNEQFF.

V gene TRBV5-1 combines with J gene TRBJ2-2; TRBD2 agrees at 10 bases. CDR1 is SGHRS and CDR2 is YFSETQ in the germline V gene. J was trimmed by 4 bases and V by 4 bases; bases with no gene match: 7. The length of the CDR3 is 16 residues. In DNA form, the CDR3 reads TGCGCCAGCAGCCGTCTAGCGGGAGCGGGCACCGGGGAGCTGTTTTTT. Amino acid sequence: CASSRLAGAGTGELFF.

Of note for this clone: An end of the junction differs from the germline gene, which may be a read error. The J gene is TRBJ2-3, the V gene TRBV2, with D perhaps matching TRBD2 (7 bases). CDR1 SNHLY and CDR2 FYNNEI come from the germline V gene. The CDR3 spans 16 residues. The CDR3 nucleotides read TGTGCCAGCAGTCAAGCGGGAACAGGGTATATCGATACGCAGTATTTT. Amino acid sequence: CASSQAGTGYIDTQYF. The variable domain in full, completed from reference TRBV2 and TRBJ2-3, reads EPEVTQTPSHQVTQMGQEVILRCVPISNHLYFYWYRQILGQKVEFLVSFYNNEISEKSEIFDDQFSVERPDGSNFTLKIRSTKLEDSAMYFCASSQAGTGYIDTQYFGPGTRLTVL.

The CDR3 loop is CATSREDRPGNTIYF. In DNA form, the CDR3 reads TGTGCCACCAGCAGAGAGGACAGGCCTGGAAACACCATATATTTT. This rearrangement joins TRBV15 to TRBJ1-3; 7 bases are shared with TRBD1. J was trimmed by 2 bases and V by 0 bases; bases with no gene match: 1. CDR3 length: 15 amino acids. From germline, CDR1 is LNHNV and CDR2 YYDKDF (reference sequence).

V usage is TRBV6-6 and J usage is TRBJ1-6; D is possibly TRBD1 (6 bases). Germline V gene sequence: CDR1 MNHNY, CDR2 SVGAGI (reference sequence). V was clipped by 5 bases and J by 7 bases, with 15 bases between them. The CDR3 runs to 15 residues. The CDR3 loop reads CASSVQGIPNSPLHF. The CDR3 coding sequence is TGTGCCAGCAGTGTTCAGGGGATCCCCAATTCACCCCTCCACTTT.

The genes are TRBV9 and TRBJ2-5; tentatively, D is TRBD2 (6 bases). Germline lookup yields CDR1 SGDLS and CDR2 YYNGEE. The CDR3 is 14 amino acids. V lost 3 bases and J 4 bases, leaving 13 bases between the germline ends. Written as DNA, the CDR3 is TGTGCCAGCAGCGGGGGGGTCGTGAGAGAGACCCAGTACTTC. It yields the protein CASSGGVVRETQYF.

The chain couples TRBV4-2 to TRBJ2-1; 12 bases fit TRBD2. The CDR3 totals 16 residues. J was trimmed by 7 bases and V by 2 bases; bases with no gene match: 6. CDR1 and CDR2 from the germline V gene are LGHNA and YNFKEQ. The CDR3 bases are TGTGCCAGCAGCCAACAGACTAGCGGGAGTTTAAATGAGCAGTTCTTC. Protein: CASSQQTSGSLNEQFF.

This clone was seen a handful of times. The sample holds other DNA sequences that translate to the same CDR3. The chain uses TRBV5-4 and TRBJ1-2, with 9 bases matching TRBD1. Germline lookup yields CDR1 SGHNT and CDR2 YYREEE (reference sequence). The V segment lost 3 bases and the J segment 3 bases; nucleotides outside the gene matches: 6. The CDR3 is made up of 15 amino acids. The DNA of the CDR3 is TGTGCCAGCAGCTCGACGGGGACAGGGCACTATGGCTACACCTTC. Encoded protein: CASSSTGTGHYGYTF.

This clone was observed a single time. This sequence joins TRBV15 and TRBJ2-1; 7 positions agree with TRBD1. CDR1 is LNHNV and CDR2 is YYDKDF in the germline V gene (reference sequence). This CDR3 is 14 amino acids long. V was pared by 6 bases and J by 2 bases, with 4 bases of the junction left unmatched. CDR3 sequence (DNA): TGTGCCACCAGTGACAGGGCAACCTACAATGAGCAGTTCTTC. This sequence encodes CATSDRATYNEQFF.

The chain employs TRBV29-1 and TRBJ1-1; D gene unclear. Germline CDR1 is SQVTM and CDR2 is ANQGSEA. This CDR3 has 12 residues. Trimming pared 4 bases from V and 1 base from J, leaving 7 bases between. In DNA form, the CDR3 reads TGCAGCGTTGTGGGAGAGAACACTGAAGCTTTCTTT. Protein sequence: CSVVGENTEAFF.